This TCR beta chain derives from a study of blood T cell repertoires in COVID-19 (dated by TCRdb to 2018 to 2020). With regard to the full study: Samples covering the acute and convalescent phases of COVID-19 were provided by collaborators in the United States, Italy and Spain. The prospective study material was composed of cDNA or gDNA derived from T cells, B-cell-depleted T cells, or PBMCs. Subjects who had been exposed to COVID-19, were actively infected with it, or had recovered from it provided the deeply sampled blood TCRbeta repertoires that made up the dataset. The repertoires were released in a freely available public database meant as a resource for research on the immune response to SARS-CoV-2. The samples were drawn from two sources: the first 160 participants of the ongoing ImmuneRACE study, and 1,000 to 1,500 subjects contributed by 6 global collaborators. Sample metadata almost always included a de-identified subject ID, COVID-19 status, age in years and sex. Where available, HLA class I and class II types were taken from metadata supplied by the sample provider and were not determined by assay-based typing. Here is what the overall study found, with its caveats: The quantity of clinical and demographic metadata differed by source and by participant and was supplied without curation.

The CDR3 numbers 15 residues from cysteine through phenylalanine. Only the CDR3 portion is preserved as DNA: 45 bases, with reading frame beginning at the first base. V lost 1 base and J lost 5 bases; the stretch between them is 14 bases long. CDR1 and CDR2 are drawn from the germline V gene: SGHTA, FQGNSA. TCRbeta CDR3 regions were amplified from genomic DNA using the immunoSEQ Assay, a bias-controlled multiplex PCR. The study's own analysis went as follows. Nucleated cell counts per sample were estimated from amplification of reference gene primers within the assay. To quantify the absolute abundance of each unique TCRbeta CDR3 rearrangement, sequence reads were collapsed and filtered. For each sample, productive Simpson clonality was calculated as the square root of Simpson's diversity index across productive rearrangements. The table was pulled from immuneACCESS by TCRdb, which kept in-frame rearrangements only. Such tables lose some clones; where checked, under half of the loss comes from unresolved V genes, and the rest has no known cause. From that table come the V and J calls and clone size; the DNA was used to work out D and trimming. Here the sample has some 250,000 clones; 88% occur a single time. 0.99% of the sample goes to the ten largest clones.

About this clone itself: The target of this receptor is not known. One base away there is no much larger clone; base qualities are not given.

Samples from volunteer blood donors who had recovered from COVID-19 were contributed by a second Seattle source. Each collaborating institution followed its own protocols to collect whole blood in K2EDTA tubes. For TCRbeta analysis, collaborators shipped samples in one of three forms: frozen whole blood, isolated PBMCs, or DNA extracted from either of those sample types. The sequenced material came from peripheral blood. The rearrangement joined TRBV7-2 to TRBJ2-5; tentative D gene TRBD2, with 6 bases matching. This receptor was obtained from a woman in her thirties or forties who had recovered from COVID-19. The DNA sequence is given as TGTGCCAGCAGCTTAGTCGGCCTAGCGATGGAGACCCAGTACTTC. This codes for CASSLVGLAMETQYF. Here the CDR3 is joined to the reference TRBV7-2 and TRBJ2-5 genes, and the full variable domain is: GAGVSQSPSNKVTEKGKDVELRCDPISGHTALYWYRQSLGQGLEFLIYFQGNSAPDKSGLPSDRFSAERTGGSVSTLTIQRTQQEDSAVYLCASSLVGLAMETQYFGPGTRLLVL.